This TCR beta chain was obtained from a study of blood T cell repertoires in COVID-19. In the study overall: The United States, Italy and Spain provided the acute and convalescent COVID-19 samples.

V was cut by 3 bases and J by 7 bases, with 19 bases left in between. The germline V gene encodes CDR1 SGHTA and CDR2 FQGNSA. There are 16 residues in the CDR3. TCRdb keeps only in-frame clones here, not all; method: immunoSEQ multiplex PCR. This table holds fewer than 110,000 clones, about 89% found once. The sequencing sample was made of peripheral blood. The V and J genes are TRBV7-2 and TRBJ2-1; D perhaps matches TRBD1 (6 bases). This sequence was found in a young woman with acute or convalescent COVID-19. CDR3 bases: TGTGCCAGCAGCTTTACGAGGCTTGCGCAGGGGAATGAGCAGTTCTTC. It encodes CASSFTRLAQGNEQFF.